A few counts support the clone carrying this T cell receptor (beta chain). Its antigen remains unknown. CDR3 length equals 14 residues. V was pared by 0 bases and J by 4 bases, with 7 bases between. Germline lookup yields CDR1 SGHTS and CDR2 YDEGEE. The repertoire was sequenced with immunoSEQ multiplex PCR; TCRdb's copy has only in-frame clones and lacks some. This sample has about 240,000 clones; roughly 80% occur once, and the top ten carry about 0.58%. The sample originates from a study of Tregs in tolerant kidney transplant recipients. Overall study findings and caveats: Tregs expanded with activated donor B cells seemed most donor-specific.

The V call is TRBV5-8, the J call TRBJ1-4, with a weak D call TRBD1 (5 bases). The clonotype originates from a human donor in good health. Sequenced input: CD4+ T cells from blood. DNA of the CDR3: TGTGCCAGCAGCTTGGGGACACTTAATGAAAAACTGTTTTTT. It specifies CASSLGTLNEKLFF. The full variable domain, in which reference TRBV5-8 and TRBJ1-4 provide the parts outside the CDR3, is EAGVTQSPTHLIKTRGQQATLRCSPISGHTSVYWYQQALGLGLQFLLWYDEGEERNRGNFPPRFSGRQFPNYSSELNVNALELEDSALYLCASSLGTLNEKLFFGSGTQLSVL.